This TCR beta chain was identified during a study of blood T cell repertoires in COVID-19. Study summary: From the United States, Italy and Spain came samples of acute and convalescent COVID-19.

The germline gives CDR1 SQVTM, CDR2 ANQGSEA. The junction had 9 bases not matched to a gene; V was cut back by 8 bases and J by 4 bases. The CDR3 has 13 amino acids. Measured with immunoSEQ multiplex PCR; TCRdb has only the in-frame clones, and not every one. This table has 150,000 to 200,000 clones, approximately 80% appearing once. Enrollees, roughly 18 to 90 years old, lived in about two dozen US areas. This receptor was taken from a woman aged 55-70 years who had recovered from COVID-19. The sample was PBMCs or T cells enriched from blood (not recorded which). The rearrangement links TRBV29-1 to TRBJ2-5, with 8 nucleotides matching TRBD1. CDR3 protein: CSQSPGGRETQYF. CDR3 coding DNA: TGCAGCCAAAGCCCAGGGGGCCGAGAGACCCAGTACTTC.